Listed below are T cell receptor beta chains from one sample, sequenced in a study of T cells after yellow fever vaccination. TCRdb fed the 5' RACE reads into MiXCR, producing one record per CDR3 protein. Of 120,000 or so distinct CDR3 sequences listed, approximately 16% are singletons. This sample comprised CD8+ T cells sorted from PBMCs, obtained 5 days after the yellow fever booster vaccination. The receptors come from a man aged 18 to 29 who received the YFV17D yellow fever vaccine. Both conserved end residues are part of each CDR3. The D gene is left open where the match is weak. Clone size appears in some rows only: once, few, many, or a class for an expanded clone.

D gene	V gene	J gene	clone size	CDR3 protein	CDR3 DNA
.	TRBV7-2	TRBJ2-2	.	CASSPRVPANTGELFF	TGTGCCAGCAGCCCCCGTGTACCCGCGAACACCGGGGAGCTGTTTTTT
.	TRBV3-1	TRBJ2-3	.	CAIPLGGRSDTQYF	TGTGCCATCCCCCTCGGGGGGCGGTCAGATACGCAGTATTTT
.	TRBV7-3	TRBJ2-3	few	CASSGSGADTQYF	TGTGCCAGCAGCGGTTCGGGGGCAGATACGCAGTATTTT
TRBD1	TRBV6-4	TRBJ2-5	.	CASSDTPGQGWTQYF	TGTGCCAGCAGTGACACCCCTGGACAGGGATGGACCCAGTACTTC
.	TRBV4-1	TRBJ2-4	.	CASSPLEGRRKNIQYF	TGCGCCAGCAGCCCCTTGGAGGGGCGACGAAAAAACATTCAGTACTTC
TRBD2	TRBV4-3	TRBJ2-2	.	CASSQDVASGGEYTGELFF	TGCGCCAGCAGCCAAGATGTGGCTAGCGGGGGGGAATACACCGGGGAGCTGTTTTTT
TRBD2	TRBV5-6	TRBJ2-5	few	CASSLTFGTSGVSSQETQYF	TGTGCCAGCAGCTTGACGTTCGGGACTAGCGGGGTCTCATCCCAAGAGACCCAGTACTTC
.	TRBV28	TRBJ1-1	.	CASSLGPFEAFF	TGTGCCAGCAGTTTGGGGCCATTCGAAGCTTTCTTT
.	TRBV12-3/TRBV12-4	TRBJ2-7	.	CASSPEIPHEQYF	TGTGCCAGCAGTCCCGAGATTCCCCACGAGCAGTACTTC
.	TRBV6-2/TRBV6-3	TRBJ1-1	.	CASSYGLTPEAFF	TGTGCCAGCAGTTACGGCCTAACCCCTGAAGCTTTCTTT
.	TRBV11-2	TRBJ2-3	.	CASSLDARATDTQYF	TGTGCCAGCAGCTTAGACGCCAGGGCCACAGATACGCAGTATTTT
.	TRBV7-6	TRBJ1-1	.	CASSPGPGARTEAFF	TGTGCCAGCAGCCCCGGACCGGGGGCGCGGACTGAAGCTTTCTTT
TRBD1	TRBV4-2	TRBJ1-6	many	CASSQDRGTGGSPLHF	TGTGCCAGCAGCCAAGATCGGGGGACAGGGGGTTCACCCCTCCACTTT
.	TRBV4-3	TRBJ1-1	few	CASSLLGNREAFF	TGCGCCAGCAGCCTCCTAGGAAACCGTGAAGCTTTCTTT
.	TRBV7-9	TRBJ2-1	.	CASSPFGTSLSHNEQFF	TGTGCCAGCAGTCCTTTTGGGACATCGTTGAGCCACAATGAGCAGTTCTTC
.	TRBV12-3/TRBV12-4	TRBJ1-5	.	CASSFQGSNQPQHF	TGTGCCAGCAGTTTTCAAGGGAGCAATCAGCCCCAGCATTTT
.	TRBV18	TRBJ2-5	few	CASSTTGTRIETQYF	TGTGCCAGCTCAACGACCGGGACCAGGATAGAGACCCAGTACTTC
TRBD2	TRBV20-1	TRBJ2-2	few	CSARTSGTNTGELFF	TGCAGTGCTCGGACTAGCGGGACGAACACCGGGGAGCTGTTTTTT
.	TRBV29-1	TRBJ1-1	.	CSSGERLNTEAFF	TGCAGTTCAGGGGAGAGGCTGAACACTGAAGCTTTCTTT
.	TRBV7-9	TRBJ1-2	few	CASSFRWASGGYTF	TGTGCCAGCAGCTTCCGTTGGGCTAGCGGTGGCTACACCTTC
.	TRBV27	TRBJ2-7	.	CASSDNSYEQYF	TGTGCCAGCAGTGACAACTCCTACGAGCAGTACTTC
TRBD2	TRBV27	TRBJ2-1	.	CASSLQAGGFYNEQFF	TGTGCCAGCAGTTTACAGGCGGGGGGGTTTTACAATGAGCAGTTCTTC
.	TRBV6-2/TRBV6-3	TRBJ2-7	.	CASSYLSELARREQYF	TGTGCCAGCAGTTACTTATCTGAGCTGGCGAGGCGAGAGCAGTACTTC
TRBD2	TRBV20-1	TRBJ2-7	.	CSARVAGRISYEQYF	TGCAGTGCTAGAGTAGCGGGCAGGATTTCCTACGAGCAGTACTTC
.	TRBV10-1	TRBJ2-2	.	CASSVGRPNTGELFF	TGCGCCAGCAGTGTGGGGAGACCGAACACCGGGGAGCTGTTTTTT
TRBD2	TRBV20-1	TRBJ2-1	few	CSARDPGGPYNEQFF	TGCAGTGCTAGAGATCCGGGGGGGCCCTACAATGAGCAGTTCTTC
.	TRBV28	TRBJ2-3	.	CASRWGTDTQYF	TGTGCCAGCAGGTGGGGCACAGATACGCAGTATTTT
.	TRBV7-2	TRBJ1-5	.	CASSLEPDGGDQPQHF	TGTGCCAGCAGCTTAGAGCCTGACGGTGGGGATCAGCCCCAGCATTTT